This record covers a single TCR beta chain. What it recognizes is unknown. Researchers took blood at baseline, on cycle 4 day 1, and on cycle 7 day 1. This sample was taken from a study of OX40 agonist ivuxolimab in advanced cancers. Study in general: Patients in dose escalation had liver, melanoma, kidney or head and neck cancers.

The assay was immunoSEQ multiplex PCR, and TCRdb's table has in-frame clones only and misses some. The repertoire holds tens of thousands of clones, with roughly 90% as singletons. Study-wide findings and caveats: The antigens recognized by the expanded peripheral T cells, that is their antigen specificity, were not determined. On average, CD8+ T cells showed a greater number of expanded clones than CD4+.

The starting material was CD4+ or CD8+ T cells sorted from blood, obtained in a trial of the OX40 agonist ivuxolimab. This receptor was obtained from an adult with an advanced solid tumor such as melanoma, head and neck, liver or kidney cancer.

DNA of the CDR3: TGTGCCAGCAGGAGGCCCCTTACTACTAGCACAGATACGCAGTATTTT. Translated, it gives CASRRPLTTSTDTQYF. The rearrangement links TRBV2 to TRBJ2-3, with no clear D. The germline CDR1 and CDR2 sequences are SNHLY and FYNNEI. This CDR3 spans 16 amino acids. The V end lost 6 bases, the J end lost 0 bases, and 16 bases lay between the germline ends.